This T cell receptor beta chain was documented in a study of blood T cells in healthy people across ages. Study-level background: In model experiments, template switching was able to capture about one barcoded beta molecule for every two T cells that were present. General study points: Older age coincided with a roughly linear decline in TCR beta diversity per million T cells. Diversity was higher, and naive CD4+ cells more numerous, in long-lived donors than in aged donors.

Germline CDR1 is ENHRY and CDR2 is SYGVKD. There are 14 residues in the CDR3. The germline V and J ends were trimmed by 6 bases and 7 bases, with 16 bases remaining between them. A sample-barcoded 5' primer and a J-beta primer mix were used in a second PCR of about 7 to 12 cycles. A tag from a template-switch adaptor with 12 random nucleotides marked each cDNA molecule. TCRdb reanalysed the 5' RACE reads using MiXCR and keeps one entry per CDR3 protein. The data contain hundreds of thousands of distinct CDR3 sequences, roughly 53% of them singletons. Comment on this clonotype: Its matching antigen is unknown.

This receptor was taken from a man aged 60 to 69 in good health. The J gene is TRBJ1-5, the V gene TRBV10-3; D unclear. Material: blood. CDR3 sequence: CAIRDPDSGQPQHF. The CDR3 DNA reads TGTGCCATCAGGGATCCCGATTCGGGGCAGCCCCAGCATTTT.